These 21 T cell receptor beta chains came from one sample sequenced in a study of T cell responses to AZD1222 COVID-19 vaccine. This table comes from immunoSEQ multiplex PCR, and its TCRdb copy is limited to in-frame clones, with some not included. The sample lists some 170,000 clones, around nine tenths occurring once. Sequenced material: peripheral blood, taken 28 days after the second AZD1222 dose. Receptors originate from an adult who received the AZD1222 COVID-19 vaccine.

This chain joins TRBV29-1 and TRBJ2-5; TRBD1 matches at 10 bases. The CDR3 totals 13 residues. Germline V gene data show CDR1 as SQVTM and CDR2 as ANQGSEA. After removal of 7 bases from V and 5 bases from J, the junction contained 7 bases not matched to a gene. CDR3 protein: CSARTGGVETQYF. As DNA, the CDR3 is TGCAGCGCCCGGACAGGGGGAGTGGAGACCCAGTACTTC.

The chain has TRBV5-1 and TRBJ1-4; TRBD1 aligns across 10 bases. Germline lookup yields CDR1 SGHRS and CDR2 YFSETQ. Trimming at V came to 0 bases and at J to 11 bases, leaving 4 bases not matched to a gene. The CDR3 sequence is 14 residues long. In nucleotides, the CDR3 is TGCGCCAGCAGCTTGGATGGACAGGGGGAGAAACTGTTTTTT. Its protein is CASSLDGQGEKLFF.

The chain carries TRBV2 and TRBJ1-4; no clear D gene. The CDR3 runs to 13 residues. The V and J ends lost 8 bases and 6 bases respectively, with 13 bases between them. CDR1 is SNHLY, CDR2 FYNNEI, per germline. The CDR3 spells CASRTSYYEKLFF. The CDR3 nucleotides are TGTGCCAGCCGGACCAGCTACTATGAAAAACTGTTTTTT.

The V gene is TRBV27, the J gene TRBJ2-3; D gene unclear. The CDR3 consists of 16 residues. Trimming took off 7 bases at V and 2 bases at J, with 19 bases between the two ends. Looked up from germline, CDR1 is MNHEY and CDR2 is SMNVEV (reference sequence). CDR3 DNA sequence: TGTGCCAGCACAAGCCTCGGTGCGCTGCCCACAGATACGCAGTATTTT. Translating gives CASTSLGALPTDTQYF.

This sequence joins TRBV11-2 and TRBJ1-1, with D unresolved. The CDR3 extends over 13 amino acids. Germline-derived CDR1 and CDR2 are SGHAT and FQNNGV. The V end lost 5 bases, the J end lost 2 bases, and 9 bases lay between the germline ends. The CDR3 DNA sequence: TGTGCCAGCAGCGCCGGGATAAACACTGAAGCTTTCTTT. Protein: CASSAGINTEAFF.

V is TRBV5-1 and J is TRBJ1-2, with a tentative D call TRBD1 (5 bases). V shed 1 base and J shed 4 bases, with 5 bases lying between them. CDR1 is SGHRS and CDR2 is YFSETQ in the germline V gene. The CDR3 contains 12 residues. The CDR3 sequence: CASSLQGYGYTF. The CDR3 nucleotides read TGCGCCAGCAGCTTGCAGGGCTATGGCTACACCTTC.

This clone was detected only once. The rearrangement uses TRBV4-2 and TRBJ2-3, with TRBD2 matching over 9 bases. CDR1 and CDR2 (germline): LGHNA, YNFKEQ. Trimming took 5 bases from V and 4 from J; bases not matched to a gene: 10. The CDR3 consists of 16 residues. The DNA for the CDR3 is TGTGCCAGCAGCAGGGTCGGCGGGGGGGACGCAGATACGCAGTATTTT. It specifies CASSRVGGGDADTQYF.

The V gene is TRBV29-1, the J gene TRBJ1-1; D is ambiguous. Per the germline V gene, CDR1 is SQVTM and CDR2 is ANQGSEA. This CDR3 is 13 amino acids long. Trimming cost V 2 bases and J 4 bases, with 11 bases left between them. CDR3 residues: CSVEKVGSTEAFF. The CDR3 nucleotides are TGCAGCGTTGAAAAGGTTGGGAGCACTGAAGCTTTCTTT.

The V gene is TRBV7-9, the J gene TRBJ1-5; D possibly corresponds to TRBD1 (6 bases). Trimming took off 7 bases at V and 0 bases at J, with 22 bases between the two ends. This CDR3 contains 18 residues. CDR1 and CDR2 from the germline V gene are SEHNR and FQNEAQ (reference sequence). The CDR3 sequence: CASTQGGGEAHSNQPQHF. The CDR3 DNA follows: TGTGCCAGCACCCAAGGGGGAGGGGAGGCTCATAGCAATCAGCCCCAGCATTTT.

The chain joins TRBV5-5 to TRBJ1-1; D is perhaps TRBD1 (5 bases). V was pared by 3 bases and J by 3 bases, with 12 bases between. CDR3 length: 14 residues. Germline values: CDR1 SGHKS, CDR2 YYEKEE (reference sequence). Here the CDR3 reads CASSYQGGDTEAFF. CDR3 coding DNA: TGTGCCAGCAGCTATCAGGGAGGGGACACTGAAGCTTTCTTT.

CDR3 bases: TGTGCCAGCAGCTTAGGTCCCCCTTGGCGGTATGGCTACACCTTC. This gives the protein CASSLGPPWRYGYTF. This rearrangement joins TRBV7-8 to TRBJ1-2; D is undetermined. This CDR3 is built from 15 residues. V was cut by 1 base and J by 5 bases, with 14 bases left in between. CDR1 SGHVS and CDR2 FQNEAQ come from the germline V gene.

The chain uses TRBV20-1 and TRBJ1-2; D unclear. With 4 bases removed from V and 3 bases from J, the gap between germline ends came to 6 bases. This CDR3 contains 11 residues. The germline gives CDR1 DFQATT, CDR2 SNEGSKA (reference sequence). The CDR3 spells CSAKSDYGYTF. CDR3 bases: TGCAGTGCTAAGTCGGACTATGGCTACACCTTC.

The chain recombines TRBV6-5 with TRBJ1-1, with 7 nucleotides matching TRBD1. The CDR3 loop spans 13 amino acids. Germline V gene lookup returns CDR1 MNHEY and CDR2 SVGAGI. J was trimmed by 5 bases and V by 6 bases; bases with no gene match: 6. Here the CDR3 DNA reads TGTGCCAGCAGGAGGGTACAGGGGACTGAAGCTTTCTTT. Translated: CASRRVQGTEAFF.

This sequence joins TRBV6-5 and TRBJ1-2; weak D call: TRBD1 (6 bases). The germline V gene encodes CDR1 MNHEY and CDR2 SVGAGI. Trimming took off 5 bases at V and 2 bases at J, with 15 bases between the two ends. The CDR3 has 15 amino acids. CDR3 bases: TGTGCCAGCAGTAGATCGACCGGGACAAACTATGGCTACACCTTC. This translates into CASSRSTGTNYGYTF.

The rearrangement links TRBV18 to TRBJ2-2; 7 bases map to TRBD1. Unmatched junction bases numbered 10, after V lost 4 bases and J lost 5 bases. Germline values: CDR1 KGHSH, CDR2 LQKENI. This CDR3 comprises 16 residues. DNA of the CDR3: TGTGCCAGCTCACTCTCGACAGGGACGGGGACCGGGGAGCTGTTTTTT. Protein sequence: CASSLSTGTGTGELFF.

The V and J genes are TRBV5-1 and TRBJ2-7; no clear D. The germline V gene encodes CDR1 SGHRS and CDR2 YFSETQ. This CDR3 has 13 residues. Trimming removed 3 bases from V and 2 bases from J, with 9 bases in between. The CDR3 nucleotides are TGCGCCAGCAGCTATTCCTCCACCTACGAGCAGTACTTC. Translation gives CASSYSSTYEQYF.

On this clone itself: One end of the junction varies from germline; a read error may be responsible. This rearrangement joins TRBV6-1 to TRBJ2-1; tentatively, D is TRBD2 (5 bases). The CDR3 length is 12 residues. Germline CDR1 and CDR2: MNHNS and SASEGT. The CDR3 loop is CASSERGREPFF. CDR3 nucleotides: TGTGCCAGCAGTGAAAGAGGGCGTGAGCCGTTCTTC.

The chain is built from TRBV7-2 and TRBJ1-2, with 7 bases fitting TRBD1. This CDR3 comprises 15 residues. J lost 4 bases, V lost 1 base, and 6 bases had no gene match. CDR1 is SGHTA and CDR2 is FQGNSA in the germline V gene. In DNA form, the CDR3 reads TGTGCCAGCAGCTTAGGTGGCAGGGGGGCCTATGGCTACACCTTC. Protein sequence: CASSLGGRGAYGYTF.

This chain links TRBV3-1 (or the pseudogene TRBV3-2) with TRBJ2-2; D not certain. This CDR3 comprises 16 residues. V was clipped by 1 base and J by 1 base, with 10 bases between them. Germline V CDR1 and CDR2: LGHDT, YNNKEL (reference sequence). This CDR3 is CASSQGSTENTGELFF. The DNA of the CDR3 is TGTGCCAGCAGCCAAGGTAGTACAGAGAACACCGGGGAGCTGTTTTTT.

The chain is built from TRBV6-1 and TRBJ2-3; the D gene is possibly TRBD1 (5 bases). Germline lookup yields CDR1 MNHNS and CDR2 SASEGT. The CDR3 length is 14 residues. The V end lost 10 bases, the J end lost 4 bases, and 18 bases lay between the germline ends. Written as DNA, the CDR3 is TGTGCCACCAGGGAAGCGTATTCCCCAGATACGCAGTATTTT. Its translation: CATREAYSPDTQYF.

V and J are TRBV6-6 and TRBJ1-6; a weak D match, TRBD1 (5 bases). This CDR3 has 11 amino acids. Germline loops: CDR1 MNHNY, CDR2 SVGAGI (reference sequence). Trimming shortened V by 8 bases and J by 7 bases, and 6 bases separated the two germline ends. The CDR3 reads CASEGNSPLHF. The CDR3 coding sequence is TGTGCCAGCGAGGGGAATTCACCCCTCCACTTT.